The rows below give T cell receptor beta chains drawn from one sample of a study of early T cells in non-severe SARS-CoV-2 infection. TCRdb itself ran the 5' RACE reads through MiXCR, one entry per CDR3 protein. Here the sample spans roughly 23,000 distinct CDR3 sequences, around 5% being singletons. This specimen was whole blood, taken at baseline. All receptors come from an adult who was a healthcare worker with PCR-confirmed SARS-CoV-2 infection or an uninfected control (not recorded which). Each CDR3 is given with its conserved first and last residue. The order of the fields is D gene, clone size, J gene, V gene, CDR3 protein, CDR3 DNA. A D gene is named only where the DNA matches it firmly. A row's size may be missing; if present it is once, few, many or a size class.

D: TRBD1; size: many; J: TRBJ1-4; V: TRBV6-1; CDR3: CASRENTGTGNEKLFF; DNA: TGTGCCAGCAGGGAAAATACCGGGACAGGGAATGAAAAACTGTTTTTT
D: TRBD1; size: NA; J: TRBJ2-2; V: TRBV19; CDR3: CASSRTTGGTGELFF; DNA: TGTGCCAGTAGTCGTACGACAGGGGGGACCGGGGAGCTGTTTTTT
D: TRBD2; size: NA; J: TRBJ2-3; V: TRBV27; CDR3: CASSLRGGGPDTQYF; DNA: TGTGCCAGCAGTTTGAGAGGCGGGGGTCCAGATACGCAGTATTTT
D: TRBD2; size: many; J: TRBJ2-3; V: TRBV18; CDR3: CASSTLPWTSGGASGDTQYF; DNA: TGTGCCAGCTCAACCCTCCCTTGGACTAGCGGGGGGGCATCGGGAGATACGCAGTATTTT
D: TRBD1; size: many; J: TRBJ1-2; V: TRBV7-2; CDR3: CASSPDRGDYGYTF; DNA: TGTGCCAGCAGCCCGGACAGGGGAGACTATGGCTACACCTTC
D: NA; size: many; J: TRBJ1-1; V: TRBV24-1; CDR3: CATSDLGGPNTEAFF; DNA: TGTGCCACCAGTGATTTAGGAGGGCCGAACACTGAAGCTTTCTTT
D: NA; size: many; J: TRBJ2-1; V: TRBV7-9; CDR3: CASSPTERGSYNEQFF; DNA: TGTGCCAGCAGCCCGACAGAACGAGGCTCCTACAATGAGCAGTTCTTC
D: TRBD2; size: few; J: TRBJ2-7; V: TRBV10-3; CDR3: CAISESTSGGPVNF; DNA: TGTGCCATCAGTGAGTCGACTAGCGGGGGCCCCGTCAACTTC
D: NA; size: few; J: TRBJ2-7; V: TRBV3-2; CDR3: CASSQFADTYEQYF; DNA: TGTGCCAGCAGCCAATTTGCGGACACCTACGAGCAGTACTTC
D: TRBD1; size: NA; J: TRBJ1-6; V: TRBV6-1; CDR3: CASSLGQVVNSPLHF; DNA: TGTGCCAGCAGTCTCGGACAGGTCGTTAATTCACCCCTCCACTTT
D: TRBD2; size: many; J: TRBJ2-6; V: TRBV20-1; CDR3: CSAPAGAYSGANVLTF; DNA: TGCAGTGCCCCAGCGGGGGCTTACTCTGGGGCCAACGTCCTGACTTTC
D: TRBD1; size: medium-sized; J: TRBJ1-2; V: TRBV27; CDR3: CASSVNRDRAVRGYGYTF; DNA: TGTGCCAGCAGTGTGAACCGGGACAGGGCTGTACGCGGCTATGGCTACACCTTC
D: NA; size: NA; J: TRBJ2-5; V: TRBV2; CDR3: CASSDVRAGRQETQYF; DNA: TGTGCCAGCAGTGATGTGCGGGCGGGGAGGCAAGAGACCCAGTACTTC
D: NA; size: NA; J: TRBJ1-4; V: TRBV10-3; CDR3: CAIKGPNEKLFF; DNA: TGTGCCATCAAAGGGCCTAATGAAAAACTGTTTTTT
D: NA; size: many; J: TRBJ2-3; V: TRBV20-1; CDR3: CSARDLMAGFSDTQYF; DNA: TGCAGTGCTAGAGATCTTATGGCGGGGTTTTCAGATACGCAGTATTTT
D: NA; size: many; J: TRBJ2-3; V: TRBV11-2; CDR3: CASSLWRETDTQYF; DNA: TGTGCCAGCAGCTTGTGGAGGGAAACAGATACGCAGTATTTT
D: NA; size: NA; J: TRBJ1-3; V: TRBV6-2/TRBV6-3; CDR3: CASSYGRPPGNTIYF; DNA: TGTGCCAGCAGCTATGGAAGGCCCCCTGGAAACACCATATATTTT
D: NA; size: many; J: TRBJ2-1; V: TRBV5-1; CDR3: CASSLSWQGTYNEQFF; DNA: TGCGCCAGCAGCTTGAGTTGGCAGGGGACGTACAATGAGCAGTTCTTC
D: NA; size: few; J: TRBJ2-3; V: TRBV5-1; CDR3: CASSPLGGTDTQYF; DNA: TGCGCCAGCAGCCCACTGGGGGGTACAGATACGCAGTATTTT
D: TRBD2; size: many; J: TRBJ2-7; V: TRBV5-4; CDR3: CASSFRGVYEQYF; DNA: TGTGCCAGCAGCTTTCGGGGGGTGTACGAGCAGTACTTC
D: NA; size: few; J: TRBJ2-2; V: TRBV27; CDR3: CASSERVAATGELFF; DNA: TGTGCCAGCAGCGAAAGAGTGGCAGCCACCGGGGAGCTGTTTTTT
D: TRBD1; size: NA; J: TRBJ1-6; V: TRBV10-3; CDR3: CAIRDRANNSPLHF; DNA: TGTGCCATCCGGGACAGGGCCAATAATTCACCCCTCCACTTT
D: TRBD1; size: few; J: TRBJ2-7; V: TRBV14; CDR3: CASSYRQGAYEQYF; DNA: TGTGCCAGCAGCTACAGACAGGGAGCCTACGAGCAGTACTTC
D: NA; size: many; J: TRBJ2-1; V: TRBV12-3/TRBV12-4; CDR3: CASSSNTGYHYNEQFF; DNA: TGTGCCAGCAGCTCTAATACAGGGTACCACTACAATGAGCAGTTCTTC
D: NA; size: medium-sized; J: TRBJ2-7; V: TRBV12-3/TRBV12-4; CDR3: CASNGGTYEQYF; DNA: TGTGCCAGCAATGGGGGAACCTACGAGCAGTACTTC
D: NA; size: many; J: TRBJ2-1; V: TRBV4-2; CDR3: CASSQDLGSNEQFF; DNA: TGTGCCAGCAGCCAAGATCTAGGGTCAAATGAGCAGTTCTTC
D: TRBD1; size: many; J: TRBJ1-1; V: TRBV30; CDR3: CAWEGTGGGEAFF; DNA: TGTGCCTGGGAAGGGACAGGGGGCGGTGAAGCTTTCTTT
D: NA; size: many; J: TRBJ1-2; V: TRBV5-1; CDR3: CASTETGLYGYTF; DNA: TGCGCCAGCACCGAAACAGGGCTCTATGGCTACACCTTC
D: TRBD1; size: once; J: TRBJ2-3; V: TRBV29-1; CDR3: CSGRTGFGGDTQYF; DNA: TGCAGCGGACGGACAGGCTTCGGTGGGGATACGCAGTATTTT
D: NA; size: medium-sized; J: TRBJ1-5; V: TRBV14; CDR3: CASSPGGNQPQHF; DNA: TGTGCCAGCAGCCCGGGGGGCAATCAGCCCCAGCATTTT
D: NA; size: many; J: TRBJ2-7; V: TRBV20-1; CDR3: CSARVSYEQYF; DNA: TGCAGTGCTAGGGTATCCTACGAGCAGTACTTC
D: NA; size: many; J: TRBJ2-3; V: TRBV7-9; CDR3: CASSFTGDTQYF; DNA: TGTGCCAGCAGCTTCACCGGGGATACGCAGTATTTT
D: TRBD1; size: NA; J: TRBJ2-2; V: TRBV24-1; CDR3: CATSLGQATGELFF; DNA: TGTGCCACCAGTCTTGGACAGGCCACCGGGGAGCTGTTTTTT
D: NA; size: NA; J: TRBJ1-5; V: TRBV30; CDR3: CAWSVATGTQPQHF; DNA: TGTGCCTGGAGTGTAGCCACAGGGACTCAGCCCCAGCATTTT
D: NA; size: many; J: TRBJ1-5; V: TRBV20-1; CDR3: CSANRVGSNQPQHF; DNA: TGCAGTGCTAATCGGGTGGGTAGCAATCAGCCCCAGCATTTT
D: NA; size: few; J: TRBJ2-2; V: TRBV15; CDR3: CATSRELAPGPTGELFF; DNA: TGTGCCACCAGCAGGGAACTAGCCCCCGGACCCACCGGGGAGCTGTTTTTT
D: NA; size: NA; J: TRBJ2-6; V: TRBV12-5; CDR3: CASGSGASSGANVLTF; DNA: TGTGCTAGTGGCTCTGGTGCTAGCTCTGGGGCCAACGTCCTGACTTTC
D: TRBD1; size: NA; J: TRBJ2-2; V: TRBV11-2; CDR3: CASSDRDRGHTGELFF; DNA: TGTGCCAGCAGCGACCGGGACAGGGGCCACACCGGGGAGCTGTTTTTT
D: NA; size: many; J: TRBJ2-1; V: TRBV5-4; CDR3: CASSRAGGSYNEQFF; DNA: TGTGCCAGCAGTCGGGCCGGGGGATCCTACAATGAGCAGTTCTTC
D: NA; size: NA; J: TRBJ1-5; V: TRBV5-4; CDR3: CASSPGPQNINQPQHF; DNA: TGTGCCAGCAGCCCTGGACCACAGAACATTAATCAGCCCCAGCATTTT
D: NA; size: medium-sized; J: TRBJ2-3; V: TRBV12-3/TRBV12-4; CDR3: CASSLTAVLGDTQYF; DNA: TGTGCCAGCAGTTTAACAGCGGTATTGGGCGATACGCAGTATTTT
D: NA; size: NA; J: TRBJ1-4; V: TRBV5-5; CDR3: CASSLAPGREKLFF; DNA: TGTGCCAGCAGCTTGGCCCCGGGACGAGAAAAACTGTTTTTT
D: NA; size: NA; J: TRBJ2-7; V: TRBV21-1; CDR3: CARSGYEQYF; DNA: TGTGCCCGTAGCGGCTACGAGCAGTACTTC
D: TRBD2; size: NA; J: TRBJ2-1; V: TRBV9; CDR3: CASSLSGGSANEQFF; DNA: TGTGCCAGCAGCTTGAGCGGGGGGTCTGCCAATGAGCAGTTCTTC
D: NA; size: few; J: TRBJ1-2; V: TRBV25-1; CDR3: CASSEFRDSGYTF; DNA: TGTGCCAGCAGTGAATTCAGGGATAGTGGCTACACCTTC
D: TRBD1; size: few; J: TRBJ1-1; V: TRBV24-1; CDR3: CATSDQGAEAFF; DNA: TGTGCCACCAGTGATCAGGGGGCTGAAGCTTTCTTT
D: NA; size: many; J: TRBJ2-1; V: TRBV20-1; CDR3: CSATPDVGVEQFF; DNA: TGCAGTGCTACCCCGGATGTGGGGGTTGAGCAGTTCTTC
D: NA; size: NA; J: TRBJ2-7; V: TRBV18; CDR3: CASSLNTYEQYF; DNA: TGTGCCAGCTCACTCAACACCTACGAGCAGTACTTC
D: NA; size: few; J: TRBJ1-6; V: TRBV27; CDR3: CASSLSLREALHF; DNA: TGTGCCAGCAGTTTATCGTTAAGGGAGGCCCTCCACTTT
D: TRBD2; size: few; J: TRBJ2-1; V: TRBV20-1; CDR3: CSATGTSSNEQFF; DNA: TGCAGTGCTACCGGGACTAGCAGCAATGAGCAGTTCTTC
D: NA; size: NA; J: TRBJ1-4; V: TRBV19; CDR3: CASSLAEGGSEKLFF; DNA: TGTGCCAGTAGCCTGGCAGAAGGGGGAAGTGAAAAACTGTTTTTT
D: TRBD1; size: many; J: TRBJ2-3; V: TRBV30; CDR3: CAWSILSGGSPDTQYF; DNA: TGTGCCTGGAGTATCCTTTCAGGGGGTTCCCCAGATACGCAGTATTTT
D: TRBD1; size: medium-sized; J: TRBJ2-7; V: TRBV7-2; CDR3: CASSRTGGYEQYF; DNA: TGTGCCAGCAGCCGGACAGGGGGCTACGAGCAGTACTTC
D: NA; size: NA; J: TRBJ1-6; V: TRBV7-2; CDR3: CASSFLTRGRDNSPLHF; DNA: TGTGCCAGCAGCTTTCTGACCCGGGGCCGGGATAATTCACCCCTCCACTTT
D: TRBD1; size: medium-sized; J: TRBJ2-1; V: TRBV18; CDR3: CASSQGAGGENEQFF; DNA: TGTGCCAGCTCCCAGGGGGCCGGGGGAGAGAATGAGCAGTTCTTC
D: NA; size: few; J: TRBJ2-3; V: TRBV5-6; CDR3: CASSLRIADTQYF; DNA: TGTGCCAGCAGCTTGCGAATTGCAGATACGCAGTATTTT
D: NA; size: few; J: TRBJ1-2; V: TRBV12-3/TRBV12-4; CDR3: CASRPDRANYGYTF; DNA: TGTGCCAGCAGACCGGACAGAGCTAACTATGGCTACACCTTC
D: NA; size: medium-sized; J: TRBJ1-6; V: TRBV9; CDR3: CASSVGVGRSGNSPLHF; DNA: TGTGCCAGCAGCGTAGGGGTAGGGAGAAGCGGTAATTCACCCCTCCACTTT
D: TRBD1; size: many; J: TRBJ2-4; V: TRBV20-1; CDR3: CSARGTGSLSENIQYF; DNA: TGCAGTGCTAGAGGGACAGGGTCTCTGTCCGAAAACATTCAGTACTTC